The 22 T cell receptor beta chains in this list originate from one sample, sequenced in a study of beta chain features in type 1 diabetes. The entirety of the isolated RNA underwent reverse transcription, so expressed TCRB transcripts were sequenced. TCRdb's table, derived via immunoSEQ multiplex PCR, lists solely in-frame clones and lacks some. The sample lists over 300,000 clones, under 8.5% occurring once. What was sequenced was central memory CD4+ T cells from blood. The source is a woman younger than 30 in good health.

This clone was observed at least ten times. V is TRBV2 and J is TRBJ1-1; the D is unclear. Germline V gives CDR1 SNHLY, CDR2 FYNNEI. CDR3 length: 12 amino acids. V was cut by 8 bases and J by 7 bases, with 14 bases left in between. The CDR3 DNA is TGTGCCAGCGCCAGCAACCGCTATGAAGCTTTCTTT. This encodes CASASNRYEAFF.

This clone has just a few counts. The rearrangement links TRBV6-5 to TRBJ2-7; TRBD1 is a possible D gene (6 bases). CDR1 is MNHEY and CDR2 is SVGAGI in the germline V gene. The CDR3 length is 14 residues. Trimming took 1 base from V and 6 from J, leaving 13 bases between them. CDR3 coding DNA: TGTGCCAGCAGTTACTATGGAACAGGGAGCGAGCAGTACTTC. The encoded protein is CASSYYGTGSEQYF.

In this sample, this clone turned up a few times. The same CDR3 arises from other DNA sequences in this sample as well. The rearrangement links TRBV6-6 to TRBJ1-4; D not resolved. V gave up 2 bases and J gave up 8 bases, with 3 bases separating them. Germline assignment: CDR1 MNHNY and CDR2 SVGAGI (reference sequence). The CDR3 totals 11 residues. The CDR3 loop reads CASSYREKLFF. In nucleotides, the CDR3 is TGTGCCAGCAGTTACCGGGAAAAACTGTTTTTT.

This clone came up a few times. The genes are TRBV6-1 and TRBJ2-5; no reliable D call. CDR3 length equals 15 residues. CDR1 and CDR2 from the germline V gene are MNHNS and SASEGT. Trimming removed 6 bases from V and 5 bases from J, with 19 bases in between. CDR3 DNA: TGTGCCAGCAGCCGATATAAGGGTCGCCCGGAGACCCAGTACTTC. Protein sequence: CASSRYKGRPETQYF.

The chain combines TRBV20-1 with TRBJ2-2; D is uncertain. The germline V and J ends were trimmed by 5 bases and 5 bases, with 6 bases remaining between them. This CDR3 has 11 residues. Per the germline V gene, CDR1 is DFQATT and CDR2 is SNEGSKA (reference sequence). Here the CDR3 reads CSAPRTGELFF. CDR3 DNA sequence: TGCAGTGCTCCGAGAACCGGGGAGCTGTTTTTT.

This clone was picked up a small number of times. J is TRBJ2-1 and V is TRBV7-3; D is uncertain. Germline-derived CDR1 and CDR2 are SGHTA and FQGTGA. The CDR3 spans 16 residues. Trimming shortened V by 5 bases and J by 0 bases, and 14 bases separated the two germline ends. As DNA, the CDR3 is TGTGCCAGCAGCCCCCATGGCTGGGCCTCCTACAATGAGCAGTTCTTC. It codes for CASSPHGWASYNEQFF.

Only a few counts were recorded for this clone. The CDR3 loop reads CASSLDTGVEQYF. CDR3 nucleotides: TGTGCCAGCAGCCTTGACACGGGGGTCGAGCAGTACTTC. The genes are TRBV11-2 and TRBJ2-7; tentative D call: TRBD2 (6 bases). Trimming took 5 bases from V and 6 from J, leaving 14 bases between them. Germline V gives CDR1 SGHAT, CDR2 FQNNGV. CDR3 length: 13 amino acids.

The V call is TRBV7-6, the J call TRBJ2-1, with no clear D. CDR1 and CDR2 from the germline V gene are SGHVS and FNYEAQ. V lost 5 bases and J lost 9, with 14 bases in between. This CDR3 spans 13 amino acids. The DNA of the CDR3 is TGTGCCAGCAGCGGCCGCCCCATGATTGAGCAGTTCTTC. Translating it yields CASSGRPMIEQFF.

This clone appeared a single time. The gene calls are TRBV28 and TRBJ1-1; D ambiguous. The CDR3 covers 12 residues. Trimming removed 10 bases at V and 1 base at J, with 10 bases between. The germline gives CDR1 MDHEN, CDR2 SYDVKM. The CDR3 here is CATKTGNTEAFF. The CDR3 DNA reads TGTGCCACCAAAACGGGGAACACTGAAGCTTTCTTT. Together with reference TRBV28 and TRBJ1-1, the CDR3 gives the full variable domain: DVKVTQSSRYLVKRTGEKVFLECVQDMDHENMFWYRQDPGLGLRLIYFSYDVKMKEKGDIPEGYSVSREKKERFSLILESASTNQTSMYLCATKTGNTEAFFGQGTRLTVV.

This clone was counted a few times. CDR3 loop: CASSTVNTEAFF. In DNA form, the CDR3 reads TGTGCCAGCTCCACAGTGAACACTGAAGCTTTCTTT. This chain uses TRBV6-6 with TRBJ1-1, with D unresolved. V gave up 8 bases and J gave up 0 bases, with 7 bases separating them. CDR1 MNHNY and CDR2 SVGAGI come from the germline V gene (reference sequence). The CDR3 is 12 residues long.

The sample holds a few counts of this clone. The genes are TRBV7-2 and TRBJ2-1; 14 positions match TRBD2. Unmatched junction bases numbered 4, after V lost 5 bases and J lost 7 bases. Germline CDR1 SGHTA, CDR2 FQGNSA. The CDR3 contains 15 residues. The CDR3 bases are TGTGCCAGCAGCCGACTAGCGGGAGGGCGTAATGAGCAGTTCTTC. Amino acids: CASSRLAGGRNEQFF.

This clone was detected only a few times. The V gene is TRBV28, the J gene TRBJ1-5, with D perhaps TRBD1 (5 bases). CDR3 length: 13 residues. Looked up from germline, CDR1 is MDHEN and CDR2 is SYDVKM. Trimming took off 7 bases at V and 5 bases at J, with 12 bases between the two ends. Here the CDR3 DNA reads TGTGCCAGCACTGGGGGTCAGGATCAGCCCCAGCATTTT. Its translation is CASTGGQDQPQHF.

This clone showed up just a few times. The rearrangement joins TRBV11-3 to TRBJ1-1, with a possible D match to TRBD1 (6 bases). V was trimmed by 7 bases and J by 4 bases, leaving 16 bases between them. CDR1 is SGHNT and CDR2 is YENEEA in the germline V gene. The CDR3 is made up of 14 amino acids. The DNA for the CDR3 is TGTGCCAGCATCCTAAGGGGGACTGGCACTGAAGCTTTCTTT. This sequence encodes CASILRGTGTEAFF.

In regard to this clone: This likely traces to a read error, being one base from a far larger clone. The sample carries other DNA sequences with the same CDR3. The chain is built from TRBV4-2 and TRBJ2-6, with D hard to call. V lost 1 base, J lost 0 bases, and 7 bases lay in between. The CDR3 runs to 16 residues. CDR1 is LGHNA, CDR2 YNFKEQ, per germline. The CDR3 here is CASSQVQASGANVLTF. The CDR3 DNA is TGTGCCAGCAGCCAAGTGCAAGCCTCTGGGGCCAACGTCCTGACTTTC.

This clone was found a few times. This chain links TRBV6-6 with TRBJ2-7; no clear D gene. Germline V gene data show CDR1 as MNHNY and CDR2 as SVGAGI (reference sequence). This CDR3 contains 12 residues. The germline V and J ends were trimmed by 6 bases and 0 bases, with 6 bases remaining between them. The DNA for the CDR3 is TGTGCCAGCAGCCTCAACTCCTACGAGCAGTACTTC. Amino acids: CASSLNSYEQYF.

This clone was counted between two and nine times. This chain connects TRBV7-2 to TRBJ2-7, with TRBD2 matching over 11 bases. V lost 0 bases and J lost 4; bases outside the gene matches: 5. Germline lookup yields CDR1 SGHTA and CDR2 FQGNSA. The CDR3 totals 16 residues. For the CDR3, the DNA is TGTGCCAGCAGCTTAGCCCCCGGGACTAGCGGTTACGAGCAGTACTTC. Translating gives CASSLAPGTSGYEQYF.

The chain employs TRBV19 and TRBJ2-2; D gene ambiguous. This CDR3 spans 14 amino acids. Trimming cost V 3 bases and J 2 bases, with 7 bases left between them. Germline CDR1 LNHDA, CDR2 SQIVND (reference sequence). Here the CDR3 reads CASSISINTGELFF. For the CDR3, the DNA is TGTGCCAGTAGTATTTCCATAAACACCGGGGAGCTGTTTTTT. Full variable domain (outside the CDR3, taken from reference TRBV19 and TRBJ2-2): DGGITQSPKYLFRKEGQNVTLSCEQNLNHDAMYWYRQDPGQGLRLIYYSQIVNDFQKGDIAEGYSVSREKKESFPLTVTSAQKNPTAFYLCASSISINTGELFFGEGSRLTVL.

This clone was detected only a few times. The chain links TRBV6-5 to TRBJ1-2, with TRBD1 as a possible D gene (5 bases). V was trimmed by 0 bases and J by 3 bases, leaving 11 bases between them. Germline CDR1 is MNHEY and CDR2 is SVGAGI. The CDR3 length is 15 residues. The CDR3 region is CASSYSPRGDYGYTF. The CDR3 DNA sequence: TGTGCCAGCAGTTACTCCCCCCGGGGGGACTATGGCTACACCTTC.

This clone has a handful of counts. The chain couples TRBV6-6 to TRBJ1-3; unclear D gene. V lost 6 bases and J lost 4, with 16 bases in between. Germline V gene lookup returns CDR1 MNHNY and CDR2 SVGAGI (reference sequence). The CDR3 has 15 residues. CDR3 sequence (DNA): TGTGCCAGCAGACTTAGACCCATGGCAGGAAACACCATATATTTT. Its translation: CASRLRPMAGNTIYF.

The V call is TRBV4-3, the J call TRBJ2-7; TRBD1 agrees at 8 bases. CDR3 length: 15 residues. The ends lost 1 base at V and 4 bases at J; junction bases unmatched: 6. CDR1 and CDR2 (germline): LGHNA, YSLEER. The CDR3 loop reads CASSQAGGGIYEQYF. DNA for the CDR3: TGCGCCAGCAGCCAAGCAGGGGGCGGGATATACGAGCAGTACTTC.

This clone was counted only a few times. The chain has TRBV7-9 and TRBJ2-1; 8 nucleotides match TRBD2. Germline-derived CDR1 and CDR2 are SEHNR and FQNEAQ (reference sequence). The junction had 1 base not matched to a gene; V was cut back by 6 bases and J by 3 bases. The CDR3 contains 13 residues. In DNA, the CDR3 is TGTGCCAGCAGTGGGACTAGCTACAATGAGCAGTTCTTC. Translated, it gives CASSGTSYNEQFF.

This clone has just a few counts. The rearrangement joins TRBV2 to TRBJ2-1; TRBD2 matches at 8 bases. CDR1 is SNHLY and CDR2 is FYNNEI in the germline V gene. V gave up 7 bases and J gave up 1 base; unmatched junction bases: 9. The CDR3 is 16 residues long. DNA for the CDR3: TGTGCCAGCACGGGGGCGGGAGGAAGGTCCTACAATGAGCAGTTCTTC. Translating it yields CASTGAGGRSYNEQFF.